This T cell receptor (beta chain) comes out of a study of blood T cell repertoires in COVID-19. Clones were sequenced by immunoSEQ multiplex PCR, and TCRdb holds only the in-frame ones, with some missing. Found here are under 200,000 clones, roughly 83% of them singletons; the top ten hold about an eighth. Those enrolled, adults aged about 18 to 89 years, came from about two dozen US areas. CDR1 is SGHTS, CDR2 YDEGEE, per germline. The V gene lost 0 bases and the J gene lost 0 bases, with 9 bases spanning the gap. This CDR3 region has 15 residues. This clonotype was obtained from a woman aged 55-69 years who had recovered from COVID-19. The chain is built from TRBV5-8 and TRBJ1-2; D is unresolved. Sequencing used PBMCs or T cells enriched from blood (not recorded which). The CDR3 loop is CASSLVEYANYGYTF. The CDR3 nucleotides are TGTGCCAGCAGCTTGGTAGAGTACGCTAACTATGGCTACACCTTC.